This note documents a single T cell receptor beta chain sequence. Antigen specificity is unknown. A read error may account for a junction end that differs from germline. Peripheral blood came from all dose cohorts at three timepoints. This entry comes from a study of OX40 agonist ivuxolimab in advanced cancers. Background on the study: Every 2 weeks, patients received ivuxolimab intravenously, dosed at 0.01 to 10 mg/kg. Mean age about 60 years, range about 23 to 80; approximately 83% male. Study-wide findings and caveats: Expanded clones were, on average, more numerous in CD8+ T cells than in CD4+.

Sequencing used immunoSEQ multiplex PCR; TCRdb keeps in-frame clones, though not all of them. The table records some 55,000 clones, nearly 80% of them present only once. The germline V gene has CDR1 LNHDA and CDR2 SQIVND (reference sequence). The length of the CDR3 is 17 residues. The sequence derives from an adult with an advanced solid tumor such as melanoma, head and neck, liver or kidney cancer. The genes are TRBV19 and TRBJ2-6; the match to TRBD1 covers 10 bases. Specimen: CD4+ or CD8+ T cells sorted from blood, collected in a trial of the OX40 agonist ivuxolimab. CDR3 in amino acids: CASTRDRGVAGANVLTF. In nucleotides, the CDR3 is TGTGCCAGTACGAGGGACAGGGGTGTTGCTGGCGCCAACGTCCTGACTTTC.